The clone carrying this T cell receptor beta chain was recorded a few times. What it recognizes is unknown. These data belong to a study of T cells after yellow fever vaccination. Whole-study context: Fractions low in cell number were prepared with SMART-Seq v4 Ultra Low Input. Study results and limitations: A limited proportion of clonotypes was detected within both the CD4 and CD8 compartments.

Universal primer sites and UMIs were introduced during 5'RACE template-switching synthesis of TCR cDNA. MiXCR, applied by TCRdb to the 5' RACE reads, yields one record per CDR3 protein. The table includes hundreds of thousands of distinct CDR3 sequences, about a sixth detected once. In germline, CDR1 is SGHTA, CDR2 FQGNSA. The CDR3 is 17 amino acids. With V trimmed by 5 bases and J by 1 base, 11 bases remained unmatched. The TCR sequence derives from a man younger than 30 who received the YFV17D yellow fever vaccine. The specimen was PBMCs, collected 4 to 6 days after the first yellow fever vaccination. The chain recombines TRBV7-2 with TRBJ2-4, with 7 bases that match TRBD1. The CDR3 DNA reads TGTGCCAGCAGCCCAAATCGCAGGGGGAGTGCCAAAAACATTCAGTACTTC. Protein sequence: CASSPNRRGSAKNIQYF. Full variable domain (remainder filled in from reference TRBV7-2 and TRBJ2-4): GAGVSQSPSNKVTEKGKDVELRCDPISGHTALYWYRQSLGQGLEFLIYFQGNSAPDKSGLPSDRFSAERTGGSVSTLTIQRTQQEDSAVYLCASSPNRRGSAKNIQYFGAGTRLSVL.